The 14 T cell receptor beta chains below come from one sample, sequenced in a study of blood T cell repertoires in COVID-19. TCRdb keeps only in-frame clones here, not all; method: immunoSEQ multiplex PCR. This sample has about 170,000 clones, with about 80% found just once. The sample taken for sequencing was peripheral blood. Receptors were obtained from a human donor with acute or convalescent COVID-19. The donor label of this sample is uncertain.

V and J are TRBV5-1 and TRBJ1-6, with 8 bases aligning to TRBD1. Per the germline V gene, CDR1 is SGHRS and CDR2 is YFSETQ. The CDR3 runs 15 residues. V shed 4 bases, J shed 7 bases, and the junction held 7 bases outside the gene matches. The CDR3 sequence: CASSHGTGDNSPLHF. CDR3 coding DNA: TGCGCCAGCAGCCATGGGACAGGTGACAATTCACCCCTCCACTTT.

CDR3 DNA: TGTGCCAGCAGCCCGTCGGGACACGTGGGCTATGGCTACACCTTC. Its translation is CASSPSGHVGYGYTF. The chain carries TRBV6-5 and TRBJ1-2, with D possibly matching TRBD1 (6 bases). Germline values: CDR1 MNHEY, CDR2 SVGAGI. Deletions cut 6 bases from V and 4 bases from J, with 18 bases between. CDR3 length: 15 amino acids.

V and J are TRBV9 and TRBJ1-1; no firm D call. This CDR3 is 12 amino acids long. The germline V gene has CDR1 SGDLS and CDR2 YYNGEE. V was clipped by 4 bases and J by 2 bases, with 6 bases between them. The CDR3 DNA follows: TGTGCCAGCAGCCCCCCAAACACTGAAGCTTTCTTT. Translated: CASSPPNTEAFF.

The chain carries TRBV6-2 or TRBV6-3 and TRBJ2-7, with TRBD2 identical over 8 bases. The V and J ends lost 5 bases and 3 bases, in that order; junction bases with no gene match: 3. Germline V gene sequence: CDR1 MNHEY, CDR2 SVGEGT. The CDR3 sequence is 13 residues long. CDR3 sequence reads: CASSLSGVYEQYF. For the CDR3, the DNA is TGTGCCAGCAGTCTTAGCGGGGTCTACGAGCAGTACTTC.

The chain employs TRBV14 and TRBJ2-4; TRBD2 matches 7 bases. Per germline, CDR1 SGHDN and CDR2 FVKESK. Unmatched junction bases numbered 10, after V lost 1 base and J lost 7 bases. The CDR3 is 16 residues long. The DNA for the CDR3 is TGTGCCAGCAGCCAAGGTTGGTGGCGGGAGAGGAACATTCAGTACTTC. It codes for CASSQGWWRERNIQYF.

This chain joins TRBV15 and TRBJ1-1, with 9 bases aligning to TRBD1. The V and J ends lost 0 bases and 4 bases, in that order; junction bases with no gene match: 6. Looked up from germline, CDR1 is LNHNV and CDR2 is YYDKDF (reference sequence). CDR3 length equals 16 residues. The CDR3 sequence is CATSRDAQGARTEAFF. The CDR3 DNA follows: TGTGCCACCAGCAGAGACGCACAGGGGGCGCGCACTGAAGCTTTCTTT.

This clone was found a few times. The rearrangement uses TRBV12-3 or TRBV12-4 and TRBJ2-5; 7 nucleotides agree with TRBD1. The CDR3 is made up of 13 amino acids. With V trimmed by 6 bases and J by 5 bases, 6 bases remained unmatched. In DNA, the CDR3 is TGTGCCAGCAGCGCCGTCAGGGGGGAGACCCAGTACTTC. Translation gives CASSAVRGETQYF.

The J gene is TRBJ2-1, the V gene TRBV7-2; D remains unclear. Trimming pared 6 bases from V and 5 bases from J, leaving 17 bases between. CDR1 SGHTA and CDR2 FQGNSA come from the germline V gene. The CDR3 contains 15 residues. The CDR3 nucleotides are TGTGCCAGCAGTCGGTCTATTTATGAGGACAATGAGCAGTTCTTC. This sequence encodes CASSRSIYEDNEQFF. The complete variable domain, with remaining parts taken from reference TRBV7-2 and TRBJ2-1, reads GAGVSQSPSNKVTEKGKDVELRCDPISGHTALYWYRQSLGQGLEFLIYFQGNSAPDKSGLPSDRFSAERTGGSVSTLTIQRTQQEDSAVYLCASSRSIYEDNEQFFGPGTRLTVL.

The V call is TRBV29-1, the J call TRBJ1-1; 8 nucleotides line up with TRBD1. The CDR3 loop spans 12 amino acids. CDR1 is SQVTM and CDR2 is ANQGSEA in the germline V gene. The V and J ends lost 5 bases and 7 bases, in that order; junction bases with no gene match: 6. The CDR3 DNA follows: TGCAGCGTTCTAGGACAGGGTGTTGAAGCTTTCTTT. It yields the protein CSVLGQGVEAFF.

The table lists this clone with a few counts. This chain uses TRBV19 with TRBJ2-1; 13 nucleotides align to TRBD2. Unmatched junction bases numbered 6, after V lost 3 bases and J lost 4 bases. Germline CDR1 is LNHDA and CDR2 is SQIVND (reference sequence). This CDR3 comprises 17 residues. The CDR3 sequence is CASSIRTSGSPYNEQFF. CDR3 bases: TGTGCCAGTAGTATCCGGACTAGCGGGAGCCCTTACAATGAGCAGTTCTTC. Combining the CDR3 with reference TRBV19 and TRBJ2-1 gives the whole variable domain DGGITQSPKYLFRKEGQNVTLSCEQNLNHDAMYWYRQDPGQGLRLIYYSQIVNDFQKGDIAEGYSVSREKKESFPLTVTSAQKNPTAFYLCASSIRTSGSPYNEQFFGPGTRLTVL.

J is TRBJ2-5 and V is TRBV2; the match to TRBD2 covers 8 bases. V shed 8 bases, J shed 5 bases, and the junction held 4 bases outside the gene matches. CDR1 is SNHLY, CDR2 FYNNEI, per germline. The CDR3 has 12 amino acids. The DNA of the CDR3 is TGTGCCAGCGGGACTAGGAGGGAGACCCAGTACTTC. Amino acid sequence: CASGTRRETQYF.

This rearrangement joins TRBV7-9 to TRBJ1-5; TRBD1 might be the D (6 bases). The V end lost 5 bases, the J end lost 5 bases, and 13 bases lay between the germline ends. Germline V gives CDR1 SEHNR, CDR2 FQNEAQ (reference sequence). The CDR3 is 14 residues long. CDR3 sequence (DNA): TGTGCCAGCAGCCCACAGGGAATTGATCAGCCCCAGCATTTT. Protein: CASSPQGIDQPQHF.

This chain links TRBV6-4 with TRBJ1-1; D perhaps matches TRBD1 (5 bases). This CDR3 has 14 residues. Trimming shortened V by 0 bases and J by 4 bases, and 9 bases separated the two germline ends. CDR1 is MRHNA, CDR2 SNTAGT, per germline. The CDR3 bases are TGTGCCAGCAGTGACTCGTCCAGGGCCACTGAAGCTTTCTTT. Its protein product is CASSDSSRATEAFF.

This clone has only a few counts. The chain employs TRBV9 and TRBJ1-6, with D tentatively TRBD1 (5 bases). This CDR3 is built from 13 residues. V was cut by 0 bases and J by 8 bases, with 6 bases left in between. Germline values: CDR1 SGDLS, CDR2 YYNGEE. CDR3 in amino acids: CASSVEGYSPLHF. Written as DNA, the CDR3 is TGTGCCAGCAGCGTAGAGGGGTATTCACCCCTCCACTTT.